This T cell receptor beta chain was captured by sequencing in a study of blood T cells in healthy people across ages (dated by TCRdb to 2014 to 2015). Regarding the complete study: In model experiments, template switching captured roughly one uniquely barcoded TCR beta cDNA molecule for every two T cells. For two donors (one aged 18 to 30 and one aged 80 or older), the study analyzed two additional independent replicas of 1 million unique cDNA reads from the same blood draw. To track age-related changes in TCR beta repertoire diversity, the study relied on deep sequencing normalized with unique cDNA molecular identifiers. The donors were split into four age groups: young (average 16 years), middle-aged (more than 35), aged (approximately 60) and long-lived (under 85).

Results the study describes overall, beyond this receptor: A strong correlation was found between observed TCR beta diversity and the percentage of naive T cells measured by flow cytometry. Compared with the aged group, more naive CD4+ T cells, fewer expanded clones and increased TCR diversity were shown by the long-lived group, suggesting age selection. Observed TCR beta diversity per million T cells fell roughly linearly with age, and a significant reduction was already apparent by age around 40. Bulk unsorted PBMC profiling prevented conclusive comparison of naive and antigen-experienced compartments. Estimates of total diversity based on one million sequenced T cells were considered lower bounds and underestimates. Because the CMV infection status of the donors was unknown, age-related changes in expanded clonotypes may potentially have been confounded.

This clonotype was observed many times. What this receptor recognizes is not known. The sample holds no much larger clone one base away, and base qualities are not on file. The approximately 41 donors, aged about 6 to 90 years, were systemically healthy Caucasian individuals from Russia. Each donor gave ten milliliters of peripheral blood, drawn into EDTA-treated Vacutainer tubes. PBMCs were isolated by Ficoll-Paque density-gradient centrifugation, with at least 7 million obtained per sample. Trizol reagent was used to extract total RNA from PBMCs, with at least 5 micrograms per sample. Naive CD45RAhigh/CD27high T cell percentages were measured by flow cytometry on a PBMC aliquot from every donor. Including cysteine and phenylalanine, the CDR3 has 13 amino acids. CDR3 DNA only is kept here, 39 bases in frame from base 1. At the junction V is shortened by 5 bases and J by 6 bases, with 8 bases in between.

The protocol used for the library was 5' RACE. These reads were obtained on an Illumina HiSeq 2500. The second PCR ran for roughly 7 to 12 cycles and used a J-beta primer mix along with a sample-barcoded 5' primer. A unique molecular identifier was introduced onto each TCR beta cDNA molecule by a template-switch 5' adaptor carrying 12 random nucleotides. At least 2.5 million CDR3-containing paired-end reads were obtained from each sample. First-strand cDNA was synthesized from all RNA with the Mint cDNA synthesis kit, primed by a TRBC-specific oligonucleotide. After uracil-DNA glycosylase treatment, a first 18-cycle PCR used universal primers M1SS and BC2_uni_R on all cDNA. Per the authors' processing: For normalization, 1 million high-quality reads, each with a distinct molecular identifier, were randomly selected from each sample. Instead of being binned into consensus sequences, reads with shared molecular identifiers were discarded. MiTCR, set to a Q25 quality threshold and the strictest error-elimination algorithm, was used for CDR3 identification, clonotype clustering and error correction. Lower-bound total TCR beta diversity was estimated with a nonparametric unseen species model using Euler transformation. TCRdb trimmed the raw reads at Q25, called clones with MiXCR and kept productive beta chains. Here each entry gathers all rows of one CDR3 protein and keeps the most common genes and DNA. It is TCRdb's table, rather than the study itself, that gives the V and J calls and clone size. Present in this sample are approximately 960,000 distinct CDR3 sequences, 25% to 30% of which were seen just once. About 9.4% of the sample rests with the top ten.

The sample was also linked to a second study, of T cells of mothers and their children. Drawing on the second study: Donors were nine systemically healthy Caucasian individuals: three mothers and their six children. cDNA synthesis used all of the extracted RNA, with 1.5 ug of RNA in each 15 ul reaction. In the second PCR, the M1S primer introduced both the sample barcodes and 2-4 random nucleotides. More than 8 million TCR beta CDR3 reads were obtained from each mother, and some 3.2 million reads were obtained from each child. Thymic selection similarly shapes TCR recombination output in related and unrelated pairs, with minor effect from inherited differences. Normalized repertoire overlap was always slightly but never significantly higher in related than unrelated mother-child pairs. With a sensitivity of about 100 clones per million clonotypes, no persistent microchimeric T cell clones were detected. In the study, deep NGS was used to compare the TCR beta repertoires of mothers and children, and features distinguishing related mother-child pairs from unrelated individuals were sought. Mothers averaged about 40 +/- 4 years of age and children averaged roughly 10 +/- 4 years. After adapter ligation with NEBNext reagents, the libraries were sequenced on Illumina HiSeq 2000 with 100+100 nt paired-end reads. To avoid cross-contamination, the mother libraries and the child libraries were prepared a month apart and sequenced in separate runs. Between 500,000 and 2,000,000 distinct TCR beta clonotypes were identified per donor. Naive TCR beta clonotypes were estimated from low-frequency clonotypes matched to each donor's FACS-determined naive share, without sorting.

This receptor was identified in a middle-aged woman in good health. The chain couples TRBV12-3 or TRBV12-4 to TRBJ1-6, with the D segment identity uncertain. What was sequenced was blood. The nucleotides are TGTGCCAGCAGTCCCCGACTTAATTCACCCCTCCACTTT. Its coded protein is CASSPRLNSPLHF.